Below, one T cell receptor (beta chain) is given with its context. Trimming left V 1 base short and J 7 bases short, with 17 bases between. The CDR3 has 16 amino acids. Germline V gene sequence: CDR1 MGHRA, CDR2 YSYEKL. This record belongs to a study of blood T cells in healthy people across ages. Alongside a J-beta primer mix, a sample-barcoded 5' primer served in a second PCR lasting about 7 to 11 cycles. One entry per CDR3 protein results from TCRdb running MiXCR on the 5' RACE reads. Here the sample spans roughly 1.7 million distinct CDR3 sequences, roughly 30% being singletons. Healthy Caucasian individuals from Russia aged about 6 to 90 were enrolled as donors. The authors extracted at least 5.5 micrograms of total RNA per sample.

The TCR was taken from a woman aged 25 to 39 in good health. V is TRBV4-1 and J is TRBJ2-1; D is possibly TRBD1 or TRBD2 (6 bases each). What was sequenced was blood. For the CDR3, the DNA is TGCGCCAGCAGCCAAGGGTCCCGGGGGCGATTTAATGAGCAGTTCTTC. Amino acids: CASSQGSRGRFNEQFF.